The 16 T cell receptor beta chains given below trace back to one sample, sequenced in a study of tumor-infiltrating lymphocytes in oesophageal squamous cell carcinoma. TCRdb recomputed calls from the PCR reads with MiXCR, one row per CDR3 protein. Here the sample spans approximately 20,000 distinct CDR3 sequences, 35% to 50% being singletons. Input material: normal esophageal tissue next to the tumor. Receptors were obtained from a male donor with esophageal squamous cell carcinoma.

The chain is built from TRBV6-6 and TRBJ2-5; D call uncertain. The J call may not be correct, given that the DNA end is closer to TRBJ2-7. CDR1 is MNHNY, CDR2 SVGAGI, per germline (reference sequence). The CDR3 is made up of 13 amino acids. The DNA for the CDR3 is TGTGCCAGCACCGGAATGGGCCCCTACGAGCAGTACTTC. Protein sequence: CASTGMGPYEQYF.

This chain links TRBV7-3 with TRBJ2-3; D possibly corresponds to TRBD1 (5 bases). The V end lost 1 base, the J end lost 4 bases, and 9 bases lay between the germline ends. The CDR3 extends over 14 amino acids. The germline V gene encodes CDR1 SGHTA and CDR2 FQGTGA. This chain's CDR3 is CASSLSRAADTQYF. Here the CDR3 DNA reads TGTGCCAGCAGCTTAAGCAGGGCCGCAGATACGCAGTATTTT.

This chain uses TRBV19 with TRBJ2-3, with D perhaps being TRBD1 or TRBD2 (5 bases each). Germline CDR1 and CDR2: LNHDA and SQIVND (reference sequence). The CDR3 has 14 amino acids. Trimming stripped 5 bases from V and 3 bases from J, with 12 bases between. CDR3 in DNA: TGTGCCAGTAGTCCGCCCGGGGCAACAGATACGCAGTATTTT. Translating gives CASSPPGATDTQYF.

The rearrangement links TRBV7-6 to TRBJ2-5; possible D gene TRBD1, 6 bases. CDR3 length equals 16 residues. Trimming shortened V by 1 base and J by 3 bases, and 15 bases separated the two germline ends. Germline V gene lookup returns CDR1 SGHVS and CDR2 FNYEAQ. The CDR3 sequence: CASSLVSPRGKETQYF. CDR3 in DNA: TGTGCCAGCAGCTTAGTTAGTCCCAGGGGTAAAGAGACCCAGTACTTC.

As for this clonotype: One junction end does not reproduce the germline sequence, and a read error may be involved. The chain links TRBV7-2 to TRBJ2-1; no reliable D call. Germline V gene data show CDR1 as SGHTA and CDR2 as FQGNSA. There are 15 residues in the CDR3. CDR3: CASSLSPLGGSPLHF. The CDR3 DNA sequence: TGTGCCAGCAGCTTATCTCCCCTTGGTGGTTCACCCCTCCACTTC. The variable domain in full, completed from reference TRBV7-2 and TRBJ2-1, reads GAGVSQSPSNKVTEKGKDVELRCDPISGHTALYWYRQSLGQGLEFLIYFQGNSAPDKSGLPSDRFSAERTGGSVSTLTIQRTQQEDSAVYLCASSLSPLGGSPLHFGPGTRLTVL.

This clonotype appeared a few times. Just one base apart from a much larger clone, this may be a read error. The rearrangement links TRBV14 to TRBJ2-5; D is possibly TRBD2 (6 bases). The J call may not be correct, given that the DNA end is closer to TRBJ2-7. This CDR3 region has 13 residues. Germline CDR1 and CDR2: SGHDN and FVKESK. The CDR3 DNA is TGTGCCAGCAACCAATCCGGGAGCAACGAGCAGTACTTC. Protein product: CASNQSGSNEQYF.

This chain links TRBV7-6 with TRBJ2-7; perhaps TRBD1 as D (6 bases). The tail of the sequence fits TRBJ2-5 better, so the J call may be wrong. Germline lookup yields CDR1 SGHVS and CDR2 FNYEAQ. The CDR3 spans 14 residues. DNA of the CDR3: TGTGCCAGCAGCTTATCAGGGGTCAAAGAGACCCAGTACTTC. It codes for CASSLSGVKETQYF.

This clonotype occurred many times. This may arise from a read error, as a much more abundant clone is one base away. This chain connects TRBV12-3 or TRBV12-4 to TRBJ2-1; 8 nucleotides match TRBD2. Near its end, the DNA agrees better with TRBJ2-7, so the J call may be wrong. The CDR3 loop spans 16 amino acids. This CDR3 is CASSLGAGATYNEQYF. In nucleotides, the CDR3 is TGTGCCAGCAGTTTAGGAGCGGGAGCGACCTACAATGAGCAGTACTTC.

This clonotype is deemed medium-sized. The V gene is TRBV7-2, the J gene TRBJ2-7; D unclear. The germline gives CDR1 SGHTA, CDR2 FQGNSA. Trimming removed 4 bases at V and 4 bases at J, with 8 bases between. The CDR3 is 12 residues long. The CDR3 DNA reads TGTGCCAGCAGCTCCCTGGGGTACGAGCAGTACTTC. Its translation is CASSSLGYEQYF.

This clonotype was recorded once. V gene TRBV11-3 combines with J gene TRBJ2-3; perhaps TRBD1 as D (5 bases). The germline gives CDR1 SGHNT, CDR2 YENEEA. CDR3 length: 17 residues. The V gene lost 1 base and the J gene lost 4 bases, with 18 bases spanning the gap. The CDR3 region is CASSLGGVRVGSDTQYF. In DNA form, the CDR3 reads TGTGCCAGCAGCTTAGGTGGCGTCAGGGTAGGATCAGATACGCAGTATTTT.

V is TRBV19 and J is TRBJ2-5; D possibly corresponds to TRBD2 (6 bases). The CDR3 sequence is 13 residues long. Germline V CDR1 and CDR2: LNHDA, SQIVND (reference sequence). V was clipped by 3 bases and J by 6 bases, with 11 bases between them. The CDR3: CASSIGGSQTQYF. As DNA, the CDR3 is TGTGCCAGTAGTATCGGAGGGAGTCAGACCCAGTACTTC.

The chain combines TRBV7-2 with TRBJ2-5; D call uncertain. V shed 1 base and J shed 2 bases, with 8 bases lying between them. CDR3 size: 14 residues. Germline V gene data show CDR1 as SGHTA and CDR2 as FQGNSA. CDR3 sequence reads: CASSLGTRQETQYF. CDR3 in DNA: TGTGCCAGCAGCTTAGGGACGCGACAAGAGACCCAGTACTTC.

This clonotype has ten or more counts. The chain joins TRBV6-1 to TRBJ1-3, with 7 bases matching TRBD1. This CDR3 region has 15 residues. The ends lost 6 bases at V and 1 base at J; junction bases unmatched: 6. Germline CDR1 reads MNHNS; CDR2 reads SASEGT. This chain's CDR3 is CASRGQSFSGNTIYF. CDR3 DNA: TGTGCCAGCAGGGGACAGTCTTTTTCTGGAAACACCATATATTTT.

This clonotype was counted only a few times. The chain combines TRBV7-9 with TRBJ2-5; 9 nucleotides line up with TRBD1. The CDR3 sequence is 17 residues long. Trimming removed 0 bases from V and 1 base from J; junction bases left unmatched: 6. Looked up from germline, CDR1 is SEHNR and CDR2 is FQNEAQ (reference sequence). The CDR3, as DNA: TGTGCCAGCAGCTTAGCGCCCGGGACAGGGATCCAAGAGACCCAGTACTTC. Protein sequence: CASSLAPGTGIQETQYF.

At least ten counts were recorded for this clonotype. The chain has TRBV5-4 and TRBJ1-1; D is unclear. The V gene's germline CDR1 is SGHNT and CDR2 YYREEE (reference sequence). V lost 2 bases, J lost 1 base, and 6 bases lay in between. CDR3 length equals 13 residues. The CDR3 nucleotides are TGTGCCAGCAGCTTCCAAGGGAACACTGAAGCTTTCTTT. Residues: CASSFQGNTEAFF. Filled out from reference TRBV5-4 and TRBJ1-1, the complete variable domain reads ETGVTQSPTHLIKTRGQQVTLRCSSQSGHNTVSWYQQALGQGPQFIFQYYREEENGRGNFPPRFSGLQFPNYSSELNVNALELDDSALYLCASSFQGNTEAFFGQGTRLTVV.

Points on this clonotype: The limits of the CDR3 on the DNA are not certain, so only TCRdb's listed CDR3 is given. The chain carries TRBV24-1 and TRBJ2-6; the D call of TRBD1 is as the table states it, not checked on the DNA. Germline CDR1 and CDR2: KGHDR and SFDVKD. The CDR3 has 15 amino acids, counting both end residues. CDR3 sequence: CATAPHPGEGLHLRF.